The rows below give T cell receptor beta chains drawn from one sample of a study of cytomegalovirus exposure and HLA in healthy donors. Sequenced by immunoSEQ multiplex PCR; TCRdb stores in-frame clones only, minus some. In the table there are 150,000 to 180,000 clones, about four fifths of which are singletons. Source material: PBMCs. The source of these receptors is a man aged 30-40 years in good health and CMV-seropositive. Each CDR3 is given with its conserved first and last residue. A D gene is named only where the DNA matches it firmly. Size tells how often a clone was seen (once, few, many) or the class of an expanded clone, and some rows leave it out.

>.|.|TRBJ2-1|TRBV18
CASSPPIGGEQFF
TGTGCCAGCTCACCACCTATCGGGGGTGAGCAGTTCTTC
>.|once|TRBJ1-2|TRBV4-3
CASSRTASNYGYTF
TGCGCCAGCAGCCGGACAGCCTCTAACTATGGCTACACCTTC
>.|.|TRBJ2-1|TRBV5-1
CASSLDRYNEQFF
TGCGCCAGCAGCTTGGACAGATACAATGAGCAGTTCTTC
>.|.|TRBJ2-7|TRBV27
CASSFGVTDEQYF
TGTGCCAGCAGCTTTGGGGTGACAGACGAGCAGTACTTC
>.|.|TRBJ1-1|TRBV6-1
CASSEALRGTWNTEAFF
TGTGCCAGCAGTGAAGCGCTTCGGGGAACGTGGAACACTGAAGCTTTCTTT
>TRBD1|few|TRBJ1-2|TRBV5-1
CASSFTGGSNYGYTF
TGCGCCAGCAGCTTCACAGGGGGCTCTAACTATGGCTACACCTTC
>TRBD2|.|TRBJ2-2|TRBV2
CASRGTSGYTGELFF
TGTGCCAGCAGGGGGACTAGCGGGTACACCGGGGAGCTGTTTTTT
>.|.|TRBJ1-5|TRBV28
CASSFVAVDQPQHF
TGTGCCAGCAGTTTCGTGGCAGTGGATCAGCCCCAGCATTTT
>.|.|TRBJ1-1|TRBV5-1
CASSLRELDSKAFF
TGCGCCAGCAGCTTGAGGGAGTTGGACTCAAAGGCTTTCTTT
>.|.|TRBJ1-1|TRBV2
CASRAEARVMGTEAFF
TGTGCCAGCAGAGCCGAAGCGAGGGTGATGGGCACTGAAGCTTTCTTT
>TRBD1|.|TRBJ2-7|TRBV5-6
CASSRPGGWDEQYF
TGTGCCAGCAGCAGACCAGGGGGTTGGGACGAGCAGTACTTC
>TRBD1|.|TRBJ1-1|TRBV28
CASNPGQGTEAFF
TGTGCCAGCAACCCGGGACAGGGCACTGAAGCTTTCTTT
>.|.|TRBJ1-1|TRBV28
CASSWRGAAMNTEAFF
TGTGCCAGCAGTTGGCGGGGAGCAGCGATGAACACTGAAGCTTTCTTT
>.|.|TRBJ2-3|TRBV6-4
CASSDIPTSSTDTQYF
TGTGCCAGCAGTGACATACCGACTTCTAGCACAGATACGCAGTATTTT
>.|.|TRBJ1-3|TRBV2
CASSASKQGNTIYF
TGTGCCAGCAGTGCCAGTAAACAGGGAAACACCATATATTTT
>.|.|TRBJ2-7|TRBV28
CASSSGVEQYF
TGTGCCAGCAGTTCAGGGGTCGAGCAGTACTTC
>TRBD1|.|TRBJ1-4|TRBV29-1
CSVRTGVDATNEKLFF
TGCAGCGTCCGGACAGGAGTTGATGCAACTAATGAAAAACTGTTTTTT
>TRBD1|once|TRBJ2-7|TRBV27
CASRMRTGGLYEQYF
TGTGCCAGCAGAATGAGGACAGGGGGCCTCTACGAGCAGTACTTC
>TRBD1|.|TRBJ2-2|TRBV11-2
CASSLVRTGNTGELFF
TGTGCCAGCAGCTTAGTTAGGACAGGGAACACCGGGGAGCTGTTTTTT
>.|.|TRBJ2-7|TRBV6-1
CASNPSSYEQYF
TGTGCCAGCAATCCAAGCTCCTACGAGCAGTACTTC
>.|.|TRBJ1-4|TRBV15
CATSRGVNEKLFF
TGTGCCACCAGCCGGGGGGTAAACGAAAAACTGTTTTTT
>.|.|TRBJ2-3|TRBV4-3
CASSQRRSDTQYF
TGCGCCAGCAGCCAAAGGAGGTCAGATACGCAGTATTTT
>TRBD1|.|TRBJ2-7|TRBV13
CASSIRDRGGEQYF
TGTGCCAGCAGCATCCGGGACAGGGGAGGCGAGCAGTACTTC
>.|.|TRBJ2-1|TRBV6-5
CASTIAVYNEQFF
TGTGCCAGCACGATAGCGGTTTACAATGAGCAGTTCTTC
>TRBD2|few|TRBJ2-7|TRBV6-1
CASSELAGGRHEQYF
TGTGCCAGCAGTGAGTTAGCGGGAGGACGCCACGAGCAGTACTTC
>TRBD1|.|TRBJ2-7|TRBV18
CASSPGTGDEQYF
TGTGCCAGCTCGCCCGGGACAGGGGACGAGCAGTACTTC
>.|once|TRBJ1-4|TRBV4-2
CASSQDVWGLVGEWEKLFF
TGTGCCAGCAGCCAAGATGTATGGGGCCTTGTAGGGGAATGGGAAAAACTGTTTTTT
>TRBD2|.|TRBJ2-7|TRBV6-5
CASSYSTSGAYEQYF
TGTGCCAGCAGTTACTCGACTAGCGGCGCCTACGAGCAGTACTTC
>.|.|TRBJ2-6|TRBV11-3
CASSLVVGGSGANVLTF
TGTGCCAGCAGCTTAGTAGTGGGAGGTTCTGGGGCCAACGTCCTGACTTTC
>TRBD2|.|TRBJ2-1|TRBV12-5
CASGLPPGSGGARNEQFF
TGTGCTAGTGGTTTACCCCCGGGCAGCGGGGGGGCCAGGAATGAGCAGTTCTTC
>TRBD1|.|TRBJ2-1|TRBV5-1
CASSNGQALYNEQFF
TGCGCCAGCAGCAATGGACAGGCGTTATACAATGAGCAGTTCTTC
>.|few|TRBJ1-1|TRBV2
CASSEGGIVAFF
TGTGCCAGCAGTGAAGGAGGGATCGTAGCTTTCTTT
>TRBD1|.|TRBJ1-1|TRBV7-9
CASSLEAWQGATEAFF
TGTGCCAGCAGCTTAGAAGCATGGCAGGGGGCCACTGAAGCTTTCTTT
>TRBD2|.|TRBJ2-4|TRBV5-8
CASSDSGIGNIQYF
TGTGCCAGCAGCGATAGCGGGATAGGAAACATTCAGTACTTC
>TRBD2|.|TRBJ2-2|TRBV30
CAWSVQTSGWETGELFF
TGTGCCTGGAGTGTACAGACTAGCGGGTGGGAGACCGGGGAGCTGTTTTTT
>TRBD2|.|TRBJ2-1|TRBV14
CASSQGIYGQGTSGRARNEQFF
TGTGCCAGCAGCCAAGGAATCTATGGTCAGGGGACTAGCGGGAGGGCAAGGAATGAGCAGTTCTTC
>.|.|TRBJ1-2|TRBV28
CASSLRVHPYGYTF
TGTGCCAGCAGTTTGAGGGTCCATCCCTATGGCTACACCTTC
>.|.|TRBJ1-5|TRBV7-2
CASTTDSNQPQHF
TGTGCCAGCACCACAGATAGCAATCAGCCCCAGCATTTT
>TRBD1|.|TRBJ2-6|TRBV28
CASSLLGTGISVANVLTF
TGTGCCAGCAGTTTACTAGGGACAGGGATCTCTGTGGCCAACGTCCTGACTTTC
>TRBD2|.|TRBJ2-3|TRBV5-1
CASSLGTSGRARDTQYF
TGCGCCAGCAGCTTGGGCACTAGCGGGAGGGCCCGTGATACGCAGTATTTT
>TRBD1|.|TRBJ1-2|TRBV4-2
CASSHPDRVYGYTF
TGTGCCAGCAGCCACCCGGACAGGGTCTATGGCTACACCTTC
>.|.|TRBJ2-7|TRBV6-6
CASSYSPTGYEQYF
TGTGCCAGCAGTTACTCTCCTACAGGGTACGAGCAGTACTTC
>TRBD1|once|TRBJ1-2|TRBV18
CASSPGGQLYGYTF
TGTGCCAGCTCACCAGGGGGACAGCTCTATGGCTACACCTTC
>.|.|TRBJ2-2|TRBV11-1
CASSSLMTGELFF
TGTGCCAGCAGCTCCCTAATGACCGGGGAGCTGTTTTTT
>TRBD2|.|TRBJ2-3|TRBV7-8
CASSVLLAGVSLDTQYF
TGTGCCAGCAGCGTATTACTAGCGGGGGTGTCTCTAGATACGCAGTATTTT
>.|once|TRBJ2-7|TRBV27
CASSYKETYEQYF
TGTGCCAGCAGTTACAAAGAAACCTACGAGCAGTACTTC
>TRBD2|.|TRBJ2-3|TRBV19
CASSIRLAADTQYF
TGTGCCAGTAGTATAAGACTAGCTGCAGATACGCAGTATTTT